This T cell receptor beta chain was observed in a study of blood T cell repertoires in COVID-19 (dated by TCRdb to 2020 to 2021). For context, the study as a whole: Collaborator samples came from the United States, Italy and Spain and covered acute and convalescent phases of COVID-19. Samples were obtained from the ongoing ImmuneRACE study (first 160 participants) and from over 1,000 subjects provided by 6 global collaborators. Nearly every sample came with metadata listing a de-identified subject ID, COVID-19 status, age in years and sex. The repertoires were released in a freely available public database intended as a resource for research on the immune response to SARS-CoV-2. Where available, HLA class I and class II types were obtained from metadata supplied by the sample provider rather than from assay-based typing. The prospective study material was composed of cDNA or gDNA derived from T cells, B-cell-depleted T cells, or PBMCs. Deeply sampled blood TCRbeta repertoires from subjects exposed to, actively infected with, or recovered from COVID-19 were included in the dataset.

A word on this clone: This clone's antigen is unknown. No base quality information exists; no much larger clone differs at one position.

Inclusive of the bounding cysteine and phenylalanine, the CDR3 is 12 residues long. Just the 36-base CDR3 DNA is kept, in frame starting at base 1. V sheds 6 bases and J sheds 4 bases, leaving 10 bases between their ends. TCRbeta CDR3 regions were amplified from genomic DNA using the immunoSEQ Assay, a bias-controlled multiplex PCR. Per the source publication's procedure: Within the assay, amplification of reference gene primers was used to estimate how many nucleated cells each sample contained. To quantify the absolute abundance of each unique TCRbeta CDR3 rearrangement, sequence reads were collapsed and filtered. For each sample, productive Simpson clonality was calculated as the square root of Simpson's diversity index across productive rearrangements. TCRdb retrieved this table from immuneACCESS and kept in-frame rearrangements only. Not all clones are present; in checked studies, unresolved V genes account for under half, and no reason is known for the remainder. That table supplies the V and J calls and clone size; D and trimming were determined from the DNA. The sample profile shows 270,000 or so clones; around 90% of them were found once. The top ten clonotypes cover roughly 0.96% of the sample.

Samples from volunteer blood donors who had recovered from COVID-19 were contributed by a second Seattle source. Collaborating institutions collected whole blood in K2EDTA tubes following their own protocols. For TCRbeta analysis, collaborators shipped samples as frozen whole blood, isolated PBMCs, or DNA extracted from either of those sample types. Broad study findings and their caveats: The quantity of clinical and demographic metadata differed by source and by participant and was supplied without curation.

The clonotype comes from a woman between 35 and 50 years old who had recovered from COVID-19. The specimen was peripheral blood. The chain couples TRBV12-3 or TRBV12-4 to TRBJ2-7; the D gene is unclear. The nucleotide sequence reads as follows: TGTGCCAGCAGATTTAGTTTTTACGAGCAGTACTTC. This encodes CASRFSFYEQYF.